The clone carrying this TCR beta chain was seen a handful of times. The antigen is not known. These data are taken from a study of vaccination and CD4 T cells after COVID-19. For the study at large: Following dose two, a median around 69 days (range 14 to 241) passed before post-vaccine samples were taken.

Treatment meaning: roughly 11-day PBMC culture with coronavirus spike peptide pools or control peptides (ViraFEST assay). Cultured CD4+ T-cell DNA underwent Oncomine TCR Beta short-read sequencing. TCRdb ran MiXCR on the PCR reads and lists one entry per CDR3 protein. The profile covers under 4,000 distinct CDR3 sequences, with approximately 31% appearing a single time and approximately 30% taken by the ten largest. CDR3 length equals 13 residues. CDR1 is SGHTA and CDR2 is FQGTGA in the germline V gene. V gave up 1 base and J gave up 3 bases, with 7 bases separating them. The study's findings and limits: When vaccine-specific clones from convalescent patients were examined, 304 of 307 were spike mono-reactive.

Sequences were obtained from CD4+ T cells from blood, cultured in vitro. The chain links TRBV7-3 to TRBJ2-7; possible D gene TRBD1, 6 bases. The source of this sequence is a human donor who had recovered from COVID-19. For the CDR3, the DNA is TGTGCCAGCAGCTTAAAAGGGGGCTACGAGCAGTACTTC. Translating gives CASSLKGGYEQYF.